What follows are 20 T cell receptor beta chains derived from one specimen sequenced in a study of esophageal squamous cell carcinoma under preoperative chemotherapy. This sample's time point: after preoperative PTX-NDP chemotherapy. From the PCR reads, TCRdb called clonotypes with MiXCR, one entry per CDR3 protein. Here the sample spans some 18,000 distinct CDR3 sequences, about 43% being singletons. Sampling was done from a patient given preoperative chemotherapy. The origin of the receptors is a human donor with esophageal squamous cell carcinoma. The donor label of this sample is uncertain.

This clonotype was seen at least ten times. A read error may be the cause here, since a much bigger clone is one base away. This chain uses TRBV6-1 with TRBJ2-1; D may correspond to TRBD1 or TRBD2 (5 bases each). Germline CDR1 is MNHNS and CDR2 is SASEGT. The V and J ends lost 6 bases and 13 bases respectively, with 22 bases between them. The CDR3 runs 14 residues. The CDR3 nucleotides are TGTGCCAGCAGCCGGGACCCTGATCAAGAGACCCAGTTCTTC. Translation: CASSRDPDQETQFF.

The chain's CDR3 is CASSGIGDTQYF. The CDR3 DNA sequence: TGTGCCAGCAGTGGTATAGGAGATACGCAGTATTTT. The V gene is TRBV25-1, the J gene TRBJ2-3, with D hard to call. The V gene lost 4 bases and the J gene lost 5 bases, with 7 bases spanning the gap. Germline loops: CDR1 MGHDK, CDR2 SYGVNS. The CDR3 length is 12 residues. Supplemented by reference TRBV25-1 and TRBJ2-3, the full variable domain reads EADIYQTPRYLVIGTGKKITLECSQTMGHDKMYWYQQDPGMELHLIHYSYGVNSTEKGDLSSESTVSRIRTEHFPLTLESARPSHTSQYLCASSGIGDTQYFGPGTRLTVL.

CDR3 DNA: TGTGCCAGCAGTGATAGCGGGACGAGCTCCTACAATGAGCAGTATTTT. Translating gives CASSDSGTSSYNEQYF. The chain links TRBV5-4 to TRBJ2-3; 8 bases are a match to TRBD2. The CDR3 sequence is 16 residues long. The ends lost 5 bases at V and 11 bases at J; junction bases unmatched: 19. From germline, CDR1 is SGHNT and CDR2 YYREEE (reference sequence).

This clonotype was counted many times. V and J are TRBV7-7 and TRBJ2-5; D is perhaps TRBD1 or TRBD2 (5 bases each). Looked up from germline, CDR1 is SSHAT and CDR2 is FNYEAQ (reference sequence). CDR3 size: 15 residues. In DNA form, the CDR3 reads TGTGCTAGCGTACTGGGGGAAGGGACCCAAGAGACCCAGTACTTC. Amino acids: CASVLGEGTQETQYF. Full variable domain (remainder filled in from reference TRBV7-7 and TRBJ2-5): GAGVSQSPRYKVTKRGQDVTLRCDPISSHATLYWYQQALGQGPEFLTYFNYEAQPDKSGLPSDRFSAERPEGSISTLTIQRTEQRDSAMYRCASVLGEGTQETQYFGPGTRLLVL.

The genes are TRBV4-1 and TRBJ2-3, with a weak D call TRBD1 (6 bases). This CDR3 contains 13 residues. Germline CDR1 reads MGHRA; CDR2 reads YSYEKL. Trimming took 2 bases from V and 6 from J, leaving 9 bases between them. CDR3 amino acids: CASSQSDRDTQYF. The CDR3 DNA reads as TGCGCCAGCAGCCAATCCGACAGGGATACGCAGTATTTT.

The chain links TRBV12-3 or TRBV12-4 to TRBJ2-5, with D possibly TRBD2 on 6 matching bases. This CDR3 contains 16 residues. Trimming took 6 bases from V and 5 from J, leaving 22 bases between them. The CDR3 DNA reads as TGTGCCAGCAGGATAGACCTAGCGAGAGAGGGCGAGACCCAGTACTTC. Translated: CASRIDLAREGETQYF.

This clonotype was seen a handful of times. This rearrangement joins TRBV19 to TRBJ2-1, with 9 bases lining up with TRBD2. The V segment lost 1 base and the J segment 9 bases; nucleotides outside the gene matches: 10. The CDR3 has 16 residues. Germline V gene data show CDR1 as LNHDA and CDR2 as SQIVND (reference sequence). In nucleotides, the CDR3 is TGTGCCAGTAGTATAGTCGGAGCGGGAGGACCAAGTGAGCAGTTCTTC. It translates to CASSIVGAGGPSEQFF.

The gene calls are TRBV11-2 and TRBJ2-5; D may be TRBD2 (5 bases). The CDR3 spans 14 residues. Germline V gene lookup returns CDR1 SGHAT and CDR2 FQNNGV. V lost 5 bases, J lost 8 bases, and 18 bases lay in between. The CDR3 sequence: CASSPRRGRDTQYF. CDR3 sequence (DNA): TGTGCCAGCAGCCCCCGGAGAGGGCGAGACACCCAGTACTTC.

The rearrangement joins TRBV11-3 to TRBJ2-1; 7 nucleotides align to TRBD2. With V trimmed by 4 bases and J by 10 bases, 7 bases remained unmatched. The germline V gene encodes CDR1 SGHNT and CDR2 YENEEA. The length of the CDR3 is 13 residues. CDR3 DNA: TGTGCCAGCAGCTCAGCAGCGGGGTGGGAGCAGTTCTTC. This sequence encodes CASSSAAGWEQFF.

This clonotype is judged medium-sized. This chain connects TRBV7-8 to TRBJ2-3; 13 positions match TRBD2. Germline assignment: CDR1 SGHVS and CDR2 FQNEAQ. Trimming removed 4 bases from V and 4 bases from J; junction bases left unmatched: 5. CDR3 size: 16 residues. The CDR3 protein is CASSSLAGGPADTQYF. The CDR3 region has the DNA TGTGCCAGCAGCTCACTAGCGGGAGGGCCCGCAGATACGCAGTATTTT.

This clonotype was detected a few times. The chain uses TRBV7-6 and TRBJ2-7; no reliable D call. This CDR3 has 13 residues. Trimming cost V 2 bases and J 2 bases, with 7 bases left between them. Per germline, CDR1 SGHVS and CDR2 FNYEAQ. The CDR3 here is CASSLSRTYEQYF. CDR3 DNA sequence: TGTGCCAGCAGCTTATCGCGGACCTACGAGCAGTACTTC.

The V gene is TRBV6-1, the J gene TRBJ2-1, with D uncertain. The CDR3 has 13 amino acids. The V end lost 3 bases, the J end lost 8 bases, and 11 bases lay between the germline ends. Germline CDR1 is MNHNS and CDR2 is SASEGT. This CDR3 reads CASSEERSDEQFF. DNA for the CDR3: TGTGCCAGCAGTGAGGAGAGGTCCGATGAGCAGTTCTTC.

This chain connects TRBV6-1 to TRBJ2-5; tentative D call: TRBD1 (5 bases). CDR3 length: 12 residues. The V gene lost 7 bases and the J gene lost 11 bases, with 17 bases spanning the gap. Germline values: CDR1 MNHNS, CDR2 SASEGT. The DNA of the CDR3 is TGTGCCAGCACCTCGGACAAAGAGATTCAGTACTTC. It is translated as CASTSDKEIQYF.

CDR3 in amino acids: CASSPRPLAAVGTGEQYF. CDR3 nucleotides: TGTGCCAGCAGCCCGAGACCCCTCGCGGCAGTGGGGACCGGGGAGCAGTATTTT. The chain is built from TRBV7-3 and TRBJ2-2; D might be TRBD1 or TRBD2, each matching 5 bases. The end of the DNA fits TRBJ2-3 better, so the J call may be wrong. This CDR3 has 18 residues. Per germline, CDR1 SGHTA and CDR2 FQGTGA.

This clonotype occurred many times. A much larger clone is a single base away; this may be a read error. J is TRBJ1-2 and V is TRBV6-1, with 8 bases identical to TRBD1. After removal of 5 bases from V and 4 bases from J, the junction contained 6 bases not matched to a gene. CDR3 size: 14 residues. Germline CDR1 is MNHNS and CDR2 is SASEGT. The CDR3 bases are TGTGCCAGCAGTACACAGGGGGGGGTCTATGGCTACACCTTC. Encoded protein: CASSTQGGVYGYTF.

As regards this clonotype: Germline is not matched at one junction end, which may reflect a read error. V gene TRBV11-3 combines with J gene TRBJ2-3; 10 bases map to TRBD1. CDR1 and CDR2 from the germline V gene are SGHNT and YENEEA. The CDR3 is 15 amino acids. In DNA, the CDR3 is TGTGCCAGCAGCCCGAGACAGGGGGCCCAAGATACGCAGTACTTT. Translation: CASSPRQGAQDTQYF.

This clonotype is medium-sized. The rearrangement joins TRBV12-3 or TRBV12-4 to TRBJ2-3, with 13 bases aligning to TRBD2. J lost 15 bases, V lost 3 bases, and 9 bases had no gene match. This CDR3 contains 14 residues. The CDR3 bases are TGTGCCAGCAGTTTGGTCGGACTAGCGGGAGTATTTTATTTT. Translating gives CASSLVGLAGVFYF.

This clonotype was detected a few times. DNA of the CDR3: TGTGCCAGCAGCTCTTGGACTAGCGGGGCAAAGACCCAGTACTTC. Translating gives CASSSWTSGAKTQYF. This sequence joins TRBV7-9 and TRBJ2-5; 12 bases align to TRBD2. J lost 6 bases, V lost 4 bases, and 6 bases had no gene match. CDR1 and CDR2 (germline): SEHNR, FQNEAQ (reference sequence). The CDR3 spans 15 residues. Variable domain in full (rest from reference TRBV7-9 and TRBJ2-5): DTGVSQNPRHKITKRGQNVTFRCDPISEHNRLYWYRQTLGQGPEFLTYFQNEAQLEKSRLLSDRFSAERPKGSFSTLEIQRTEQGDSAMYLCASSSWTSGAKTQYFGPGTRLLVL.

A note on this clonotype: A junction end diverges from the germline sequence, so it may reflect a read error. This chain uses TRBV6-5 with TRBJ2-1; 12 positions agree with TRBD2. This CDR3 is built from 11 residues. Germline V CDR1 and CDR2: MNHEY, SVGAGI. In DNA, the CDR3 is TGTGCCAGCAGTTCCGGACTAGCGGGATCTTTC. Translated, it gives CASSSGLAGSF.

Turning to this clonotype: As the CDR3 is not closed by the conserved phenylalanine or tryptophan, this likely results from a read error. The DNA is omitted, as the CDR3 cannot be located on it reliably, and the CDR3 follows TCRdb's listing. This sequence joins TRBV7-8 and TRBJ2-5; TRBD1 was called by the table and not checked on the DNA. Both ends counted, the CDR3 spans 14 residues. CDR1 and CDR2 (germline): SGHVS, FQNEAQ. CDR3 protein: CASSARTGGETQFS.